This T cell receptor (beta chain) originates from a study of blood T cell repertoires in COVID-19. Germline-derived CDR1 and CDR2 are LGHDT and YNNKEL (reference sequence). The CDR3 runs 12 residues. V was shortened by 1 base and J by 6 bases, with 5 bases between the two germline ends. Original methodology: Reference gene primer amplification gave nucleated cell count estimates. Produced via immunoSEQ multiplex PCR; TCRdb's table is partial and in-frame only. V, J and clone size reflect that table, while D and trimming were determined from the DNA. The sample holds hundreds of thousands of clones, about 91% seen once.

The sequence was obtained from a woman aged 30 to 39 who had recovered from COVID-19. Sequencing was carried out using peripheral blood. This chain connects TRBV3-1 (or the pseudogene TRBV3-2) to TRBJ2-3; D call uncertain. CDR3 nucleotides: TGTGCCAGCAGCCAAGTCGGGGATACGCAGTATTTT. Its protein product is CASSQVGDTQYF.